This record concerns one T cell receptor beta chain sequence. In the original workflow: Nucleated cell counts were estimated from reference gene primer amplification. Sequencing used immunoSEQ multiplex PCR; TCRdb keeps in-frame clones, though not all of them. V and J calls and clone size are given by that table; D and trimming were obtained from the DNA. The sample includes about 480,000 clones, around 90% of them seen just once. The sample originates from a study of blood T cell repertoires in COVID-19. Study information: Samples representing acute and convalescent COVID-19 were sourced from the United States, Italy and Spain. Sources were T cells, B-cell-depleted T cells, or PBMCs; the material itself was cDNA or gDNA.

The CDR3 is 14 amino acids. CDR1 and CDR2 from the germline V gene are LNHDA and SQIVND (reference sequence). The V gene lost 6 bases and the J gene lost 0 bases, with 11 bases spanning the gap. Enrollees, roughly 18 to 90 years old, lived in about two dozen US areas. The chain recombines TRBV19 with TRBJ1-1; D call uncertain. This clonotype was obtained from a woman younger than 30 with acute COVID-19. Sample: PBMCs or T cells enriched from blood (not recorded which). The CDR3 protein is CASRLDTLNTEAFF. DNA for the CDR3: TGTGCCAGTAGATTAGACACATTGAACACTGAAGCTTTCTTT.